The 2 T cell receptor beta chains below come from one sample, sequenced in a study of shared clonotypes between healthy human individuals. Profiled with immunoSEQ multiplex PCR; TCRdb holds only in-frame clones, not every one. This sample has about 2.1 million clones; 93% occur once, and the top ten carry 1.7%. Cells designated naive CD8 were CD45RO-negative and were positively selected for CCR7, with terminally differentiated effector memory CD45RA+ cells excluded. The sequenced sample consisted of naive CD8+ T cells from PBMCs. The receptor source for this set is a young man in good health. Some clones in this sample may be carry-over from other donors' samples.

The DNA for the CDR3 is TGTGCCAGCAGTCCTCCCAGGGGGCTAGCGAACACTGAAGCTTTCTTT. Translation gives CASSPPRGLANTEAFF. The chain combines TRBV6-6 with TRBJ1-1; 8 bases match TRBD1. There are 16 residues in the CDR3. With V trimmed by 5 bases and J by 1 base, 9 bases remained unmatched. Germline values: CDR1 MNHNY, CDR2 SVGAGI (reference sequence).

J is TRBJ2-1 and V is TRBV5-1, with 7 bases identical to TRBD1. Unmatched junction bases numbered 7, after V lost 4 bases and J lost 3 bases. CDR1 is SGHRS and CDR2 is YFSETQ in the germline V gene. This CDR3 contains 15 residues. The CDR3 spells CASSAGQADYNEQFF. The CDR3 coding sequence is TGCGCCAGCAGCGCTGGACAGGCCGACTACAATGAGCAGTTCTTC.